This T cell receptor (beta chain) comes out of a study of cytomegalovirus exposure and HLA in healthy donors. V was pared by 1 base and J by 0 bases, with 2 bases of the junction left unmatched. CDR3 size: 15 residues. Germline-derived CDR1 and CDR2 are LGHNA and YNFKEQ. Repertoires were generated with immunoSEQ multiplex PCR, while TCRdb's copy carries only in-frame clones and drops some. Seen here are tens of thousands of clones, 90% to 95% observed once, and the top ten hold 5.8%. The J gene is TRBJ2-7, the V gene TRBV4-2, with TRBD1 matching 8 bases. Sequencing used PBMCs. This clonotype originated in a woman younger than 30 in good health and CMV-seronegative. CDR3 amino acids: CASSQGQGSSYEQYF. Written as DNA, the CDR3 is TGTGCCAGCAGCCAAGGACAGGGGAGCTCCTACGAGCAGTACTTC.